The 26 T cell receptor beta chains below were found in one sample sequenced in a study of OX40 agonist ivuxolimab in advanced cancers. Sequencing was performed with immunoSEQ multiplex PCR; in TCRdb, only in-frame clones are kept and a portion is missing. The data show 41,000 or so clones, 85% seen once. Source: CD4+ or CD8+ T cells sorted from blood, taken in a trial of the OX40 agonist ivuxolimab. Receptor source: an adult with an advanced solid tumor such as melanoma, head and neck, liver or kidney cancer.

The rearrangement joins TRBV5-4 to TRBJ2-5; the D is unclear. The J call may not be correct, given that the DNA end is closer to TRBJ2-7. Germline V lookup: CDR1 SGHNT, CDR2 YYREEE (reference sequence). The CDR3 has 12 residues. The CDR3 region has the DNA TGTGCCAGCAGCTTGTTTGACTACGAGCAGTACTTC. The encoded protein is CASSLFDYEQYF.

This chain joins TRBV28 and TRBJ2-4; D is unresolved. This CDR3 has 14 amino acids. Deletions cut 3 bases from V and 2 bases from J, with 8 bases between. Looked up from germline, CDR1 is MDHEN and CDR2 is SYDVKM. The CDR3 sequence: CASSFSETKNIQYF. CDR3 nucleotide sequence: TGTGCCAGCAGTTTTTCAGAAACCAAAAACATTCAGTACTTC.

This clone was seen only once. The chain is built from TRBV28 and TRBJ2-7; 9 nucleotides line up with TRBD1. Germline V gene data show CDR1 as MDHEN and CDR2 as SYDVKM. With V trimmed by 6 bases and J by 3 bases, 9 bases remained unmatched. CDR3 length equals 15 residues. The CDR3 nucleotides read TGTGCCAGCAGCCCTTTTACAGGGGGCGTCTACGAGCAGTACTTC. This translates into CASSPFTGGVYEQYF. Complete variable domain (other parts from reference TRBV28 and TRBJ2-7): DVKVTQSSRYLVKRTGEKVFLECVQDMDHENMFWYRQDPGLGLRLIYFSYDVKMKEKGDIPEGYSVSREKKERFSLILESASTNQTSMYLCASSPFTGGVYEQYFGPGTRLTVT.

The chain combines TRBV2 with TRBJ2-5; 13 nucleotides align to TRBD2. The length of the CDR3 is 16 residues. The ends lost 6 bases at V and 5 bases at J; junction bases unmatched: 9. Germline CDR1 and CDR2: SNHLY and FYNNEI. Written as DNA, the CDR3 is TGTGCCAGCAGAGGACTAGCGGGAGTGGACGAGGAGACCCAGTACTTC. It translates to CASRGLAGVDEETQYF.

The CDR3 DNA is TGTGCCAGCAGCCTACGGGACAGGAGGAACACTGAAGCTTTCTTT. Residues: CASSLRDRRNTEAFF. The chain carries TRBV5-4 and TRBJ1-1; 8 positions match TRBD1. CDR1 is SGHNT, CDR2 YYREEE, per germline (reference sequence). Losses at the gene ends were 4 bases for V and 1 base for J; bases not matched to a gene: 6. The CDR3 has 15 residues. Looking up the rest from reference TRBV5-4 and TRBJ1-1 gives the full variable domain: ETGVTQSPTHLIKTRGQQVTLRCSSQSGHNTVSWYQQALGQGPQFIFQYYREEENGRGNFPPRFSGLQFPNYSSELNVNALELDDSALYLCASSLRDRRNTEAFFGQGTRLTVV.

The CDR3 coding sequence is TGTGCCAGCAGCCAGGGTGGACGGTGGACTAATGAAAAACTGTTTTTT. It encodes CASSQGGRWTNEKLFF. V and J are TRBV14 and TRBJ1-4; D is unclear. Between the trimmed V and J ends, which lost 3 bases and 2 bases, there was a span of 13 bases. Germline V CDR1 and CDR2: SGHDN, FVKESK. The CDR3 is 16 residues long.

The chain joins TRBV11-2 to TRBJ1-1, with D uncertain. Looked up from germline, CDR1 is SGHAT and CDR2 is FQNNGV. This CDR3 has 13 residues. The ends were cut back, 5 bases at V and 3 bases at J, with 10 bases in the middle. The CDR3, as DNA: TGTGCCAGCAGCCCTGGACCGGACACTGAAGCTTTCTTT. It encodes CASSPGPDTEAFF.

The J gene is TRBJ1-1, the V gene TRBV6-1; D gene unclear. The CDR3 spans 13 residues. Trimming removed 11 bases at V and 4 bases at J, with 17 bases between. The germline V gene encodes CDR1 MNHNS and CDR2 SASEGT. CDR3: CASQTAAVTEAFF. The CDR3 DNA is TGTGCCTCCCAAACAGCGGCCGTCACTGAAGCTTTCTTT.

V and J are TRBV27 and TRBJ2-7; D gene uncertain. Trimming took off 6 bases at V and 3 bases at J, with 6 bases between the two ends. Germline CDR1 and CDR2: MNHEY and SMNVEV (reference sequence). The CDR3 has 11 amino acids. The CDR3 nucleotides read TGTGCCAGCAGGAAGTACTACGAGCAGTACTTC. Its protein is CASRKYYEQYF.

The gene calls are TRBV7-2 and TRBJ1-3; no definite D call. Trimming left V 6 bases short and J 4 bases short, with 10 bases between. Germline lookup yields CDR1 SGHTA and CDR2 FQGNSA. CDR3 size: 13 residues. The CDR3: CASSPGRGNTIYF. The CDR3 DNA follows: TGTGCCAGCAGTCCCGGCCGGGGAAACACCATATATTTT.

V usage is TRBV7-2 and J usage is TRBJ2-1; D is unresolved. Trimming stripped 1 base from V and 8 bases from J, with 6 bases between. The CDR3 is 12 amino acids. CDR1 is SGHTA, CDR2 FQGNSA, per germline. CDR3 loop: CASSLGWDEQFF. The CDR3 coding sequence is TGTGCCAGCAGCTTAGGGTGGGATGAGCAGTTCTTC.

V gene TRBV19 combines with J gene TRBJ1-1, with D maybe TRBD1 (6 bases). The CDR3 is made up of 13 amino acids. CDR1 LNHDA and CDR2 SQIVND come from the germline V gene (reference sequence). V was shortened by 6 bases and J by 4 bases, with 12 bases between the two germline ends. The DNA for the CDR3 is TGTGCCAGTAGCCGTGACAGGTTCACTGAAGCTTTCTTT. It is translated as CASSRDRFTEAFF.

This clone is a singleton in its sample. The J gene is TRBJ1-1, the V gene TRBV6-5, with 9 nucleotides matching TRBD1. The CDR3 extends over 13 amino acids. Losses at the gene ends were 6 bases for V and 13 bases for J; bases not matched to a gene: 12. CDR1 and CDR2 from the germline V gene are MNHEY and SVGAGI. CDR3 bases: TGTGCCAGCAGCCGGGGACAGGGCCCGATTGATTTCTTT. Amino acids: CASSRGQGPIDFF.

This rearrangement joins TRBV19 to TRBJ2-1; unclear D gene. The V gene lost 6 bases and the J gene lost 2 bases, with 8 bases spanning the gap. The CDR3 contains 13 residues. Germline V gene sequence: CDR1 LNHDA, CDR2 SQIVND (reference sequence). CDR3 DNA: TGTGCCAGTAGCTCACAGCCCTACAATGAGCAGTTCTTC. Protein: CASSSQPYNEQFF.

The chain recombines TRBV10-1 with TRBJ2-2; D ambiguous. Germline values: CDR1 WNHNN, CDR2 SYGVQD (reference sequence). The CDR3 is 13 amino acids. The ends were cut back, 5 bases at V and 5 bases at J, with 9 bases in the middle. CDR3 region: CASSNVRTGELFF. CDR3 nucleotides: TGCGCCAGCAGTAATGTAAGGACCGGGGAGCTGTTTTTT.

This chain links TRBV4-1 with TRBJ1-5; the D gene is possibly TRBD1 (5 bases). The V and J ends lost 0 bases and 2 bases respectively, with 17 bases between them. Per germline, CDR1 MGHRA and CDR2 YSYEKL. The CDR3 covers 18 residues. The CDR3 bases are TGCGCCAGCAGCCAAGACGAAGACATGGGGGGAGGCAATCAGCCCCAGCATTTT. Translated: CASSQDEDMGGGNQPQHF.

V and J are TRBV2 and TRBJ2-1; no firm D call. Per the germline V gene, CDR1 is SNHLY and CDR2 is FYNNEI. The CDR3 has 13 amino acids. V lost 7 bases to trimming and J lost 10 bases, with 17 bases between them. The CDR3 nucleotides are TGTGCCAGCACGTGGATTGGTGATGGCGAGCAGTTCTTC. Protein product: CASTWIGDGEQFF.

The chain links TRBV11-3 to TRBJ2-1; 10 nucleotides match TRBD2. This CDR3 comprises 20 residues. The germline gives CDR1 SGHNT, CDR2 YENEEA. Trimming removed 5 bases from V and 3 bases from J; junction bases left unmatched: 19. The CDR3 spells CASSLMTGGETSGIYNEQFF. The CDR3 DNA is TGTGCCAGCAGCCTTATGACGGGGGGTGAAACTAGCGGGATCTACAATGAGCAGTTCTTC.

The chain is built from TRBV5-4 and TRBJ2-1; D is undetermined. The CDR3 covers 13 residues. Trimming took 6 bases from V and 7 from J, leaving 14 bases between them. Germline V gene sequence: CDR1 SGHNT, CDR2 YYREEE (reference sequence). CDR3: CASMEGPENEQFF. The CDR3 DNA sequence: TGTGCCAGCATGGAAGGGCCAGAGAATGAGCAGTTCTTC.

This clone was recorded only once. This sequence joins TRBV4-1 and TRBJ1-2, with TRBD1 identical over 8 bases. The ends lost 4 bases at V and 6 bases at J; junction bases unmatched: 13. CDR3 length equals 16 residues. The germline gives CDR1 MGHRA, CDR2 YSYEKL. The CDR3 sequence: CASSRFGTGYVDGYTF. In DNA, the CDR3 is TGCGCCAGCAGCCGATTTGGGACAGGCTATGTGGATGGCTACACCTTC.

This clone showed up just a few times. The rearrangement links TRBV2 to TRBJ1-1; D possibly corresponds to TRBD1 (5 bases). The CDR3 consists of 13 residues. With 8 bases removed from V and 4 bases from J, the gap between germline ends came to 14 bases. The germline V gene has CDR1 SNHLY and CDR2 FYNNEI. In DNA form, the CDR3 reads TGTGCCAGCCGCGCCCAGGGACCCACTGAAGCTTTCTTT. This encodes CASRAQGPTEAFF.

CDR3 residues: CASSPSPGLSYEQYF. CDR3 nucleotides: TGTGCCAGCAGCCCTTCTCCGGGACTTTCCTACGAGCAGTACTTC. This chain uses TRBV7-2 with TRBJ2-7; a possible D gene is TRBD2 (6 bases). This CDR3 is built from 15 residues. Trimming removed 5 bases at V and 1 base at J, with 15 bases between. Germline CDR1 SGHTA, CDR2 FQGNSA. Drawing the rest from reference TRBV7-2 and TRBJ2-7, the complete variable domain is GAGVSQSPSNKVTEKGKDVELRCDPISGHTALYWYRQSLGQGLEFLIYFQGNSAPDKSGLPSDRFSAERTGGSVSTLTIQRTQQEDSAVYLCASSPSPGLSYEQYFGPGTRLTVT.

V is TRBV9 and J is TRBJ2-1, with unresolved D. V was clipped by 0 bases and J by 10 bases, with 11 bases between them. Per the germline V gene, CDR1 is SGDLS and CDR2 is YYNGEE. The length of the CDR3 is 13 residues. CDR3: CASSVVVGEEQFF. The CDR3 DNA sequence: TGTGCCAGCAGCGTAGTAGTAGGCGAAGAGCAGTTCTTC. Drawing the rest from reference TRBV9 and TRBJ2-1, the complete variable domain is DSGVTQTPKHLITATGQRVTLRCSPRSGDLSVYWYQQSLDQGLQFLIQYYNGEERAKGNILERFSAQQFPDLHSELNLSSLELGDSALYFCASSVVVGEEQFFGPGTRLTVL.

This clone has more than one count but fewer than ten. The gene calls are TRBV5-6 and TRBJ1-3, with D possibly being TRBD1 (5 bases). From germline, CDR1 is SGHDT and CDR2 YYEEEE. The CDR3 totals 16 residues. Trimming removed 3 bases at V and 1 base at J, with 14 bases between. Written as DNA, the CDR3 is TGTGCCAGCAGCTATAGGGCCAGGGCGTCTGGAAACACCATATATTTT. Translating it yields CASSYRARASGNTIYF. Full variable domain (outside the CDR3, taken from reference TRBV5-6 and TRBJ1-3): DAGVTQSPTHLIKTRGQQVTLRCSPKSGHDTVSWYQQALGQGPQFIFQYYEEEERQRGNFPDRFSGHQFPNYSSELNVNALLLGDSALYLCASSYRARASGNTIYFGEGSWLTVV.

This chain links TRBV6-5 with TRBJ1-4; D is uncertain. Germline assignment: CDR1 MNHEY and CDR2 SVGAGI. V shed 2 bases and J shed 5 bases, with 12 bases lying between them. The CDR3 runs 15 residues. The CDR3 region is CASSYEGTGNEKLFF. In DNA, the CDR3 is TGTGCCAGCAGTTACGAGGGAACGGGGAATGAAAAACTGTTTTTT.

The chain uses TRBV2 and TRBJ2-7; D is undetermined. Trimming left V 1 base short and J 5 bases short, with 15 bases between. Germline-derived CDR1 and CDR2 are SNHLY and FYNNEI. CDR3 length: 15 residues. DNA for the CDR3: TGTGCCAGCAGTGAAGGTAGACTTGAAGTGGACGAGCAGTACTTC. It encodes CASSEGRLEVDEQYF.